This TCR beta chain was profiled in a study of cytomegalovirus exposure and HLA in healthy donors (dated by TCRdb to the late 2010s). Regarding the research as a whole: According to an earlier analysis of 587 of the donors, about 179 million T cells yielded over 100 million unique TCR beta sequences and less than 300 Gb of sequence data. Among about 410 genotyped donors of the cohort, an average of around 250,000 unique TCR beta nucleotide sequences was sequenced per donor, of which about 19% were non-productive. HLA typing covered class I and class II loci at four-digit resolution. Genome-wide SNP genotypes for about 55% of the roughly 670 donors were used in a later genetic analysis, which treated that subset as a discovery cohort. The study profiled the T cell repertoires of more than 500 subjects by immunosequencing and related them to cytomegalovirus serostatus. Donor age, sex, ethnicity and CMV serostatus were collected together with the repertoire data. An earlier analysis of around 540 of the donors applied high-throughput TCR beta sequencing to assess whether each TCR beta V gene segment acted as functional or pseudogenic. The study aimed to test whether signatures of past pathogen exposure could be identified by cataloging public T cell receptors. To predict cytomegalovirus infection status, the study brought together high-throughput TCR immunosequencing, statistical association of individual TCRs with disease status, and machine learning. Every repertoire in the discovery cohort had been generated on one and the same sequencing platform. The genetic ancestry cluster associated with self-reported Caucasian donors included 65% to 90% of the 300 to 450 genotyped donors. In addition to the first cohort of 500 to 850 subjects, a separate validation cohort of 120 different subjects was used. An early release that covered more than 550 HLA-typed donors contained around 300 gigabases of sequencing data and tens of millions of unique TCR sequences. In the later analysis, no new phenotypic data were used to find candidate immune exposures; instead, reliance was placed on TCR beta sequences and their occurrence across donors. About five DR-DQ haplotypes were treated as single units for association and clustering because of strong linkage in the cohort. To study patterns of TCR occurrence, a later analysis re-analyzed previously published TCR beta repertoires from around 660 donors and added high-resolution HLA genotyping. The number of typed donors differed by locus: about 629-630 for A, B, C, DRB1 and DQB1; 500 to 550 for DQA1; approximately 600 for DPA1; and 450 to 480 for DPB1. General findings and caveats noted by the study authors: The sequencing pipeline was judged likely to have produced a cluster of highly shared sequence variants as a technical artifact. Broadly in line with IMGT annotations, most TCR beta V segments showed up in productive rearrangements about 87% or about 30% of the time in an earlier analysis of roughly 590 of the donors. In vitro tests confirmed that a few of the cytomegalovirus-associated TCR beta chains recognize cytomegalovirus antigens. In a later analysis, the rate of TCR association differed among HLA loci, with DRB1 alleles having the most associated TCRs and HLA-C alleles having the fewest. A further reported finding was that TCR beta sequences accurately predicted the HLA-A and HLA-B alleles for most subjects in the first cohort. Compared with equally common non-associated chains, HLA-associated TCR beta chains in a later analysis were more clonally expanded and had lower generation probabilities. This cohort had only TCR beta chains sequenced, and the lack of alpha or paired-chain data limited which features could be detected. Because the 87-base-pair reads could not distinguish some IMGT-functional V segments, including TRBV6-2 and TRBV6-3, those segments were excluded. The classifier was reported to diagnose cytomegalovirus status with high specificity and sensitivity in both the original and validation cohorts. In a later analysis, most CMV-associated TCR beta chains were found to appear HLA-restricted, with HLA associations seemingly driven largely by CMV exposure. The presence/absence analyses assumed that sequencing depth was roughly uniform across donors, and that assumption may not be true. Most TCR sequences were seen in very few donors, while some public TCRs were found in many individuals. Specific HLA alleles were associated with roughly 17,000 TCR beta sequences at a false discovery rate of 0.05 in a later analysis. In a later analysis, several top co-occurrence clusters were reported to appear linked to parvovirus B19, influenza, CMV and Epstein-Barr virus. For the cohort, immune exposure information was limited to CMV serostatus. Correlated functional status among segregating V segments might be attributable to linkage disequilibrium, but an unknown experimental factor could not be ruled out. The study gave a list of around 170 TCR beta chains associated with cytomegalovirus. A later genetic analysis associated a missense DCLRE1C variant with V-gene and J-gene trimming of TCR beta chains, and an independent cohort replicated the association. Over 15 rarely observed V segments, including chromosome 9 orphons, were excluded from the earlier analysis of about 600 of the donors because counts were too low. It was suggested by the authors that the approach could potentially be generalized to other disease states and immunological phenotypes. When HLA alleles, especially DR and DQ, strongly co-occurred, TCR associations were difficult to assign to individual alleles. Compared with the roughly 670-donor mean, donors in an Asian-associated ancestry cluster had fewer N-insertions in productive TCRs, according to a later genetic analysis. Because HLA typing was unavailable for some donors at each locus, only the typed subset was used in association tests.

The cohort comprised fewer than 750 healthy bone marrow donors. All cohort members were sampled while nominally healthy, although unrecorded immune exposures were likely present. The donor tested CMV seropositive, placing the donor among the 310 or so seropositive members of the cohort. Each donor provided a peripheral blood sample, and peripheral blood mononuclear cells were used for TCR beta sequencing. The Qiagen DNeasy Blood Extraction Kit was used to extract genomic DNA from the blood cell samples. Library preparation was by the immunoSEQ multiplex PCR assay. For the multiplex PCR, a mixture combining 60 forward primers for TCR Vbeta segments and 13 reverse primers for TCR Jbeta segments was used. The CDR3 region of rearranged TCR beta genes was amplified from genomic DNA by a multiplex PCR assay. The amplified TCR beta libraries were sequenced on the Illumina HiSeq System as 87-base-pair reads. On the study's bioinformatics: A later analysis tallied some 79 million unique TCR beta chains across the 666 repertoires, and approximately 11 million of those chains were shared by two or more donors. Raw reads were error-corrected and collapsed into unique sequences with a nearest-neighbor algorithm that merged closely related sequences to remove PCR and sequencing errors. Alignment of CDR3 sequences to IMGT reference sequences was used to assign V, D and J gene segments. For a sequence to be retained, a match of at least six nucleotides to both a V gene segment and a J gene segment was required. A rearrangement was called productive if the CDR3 had no stop codons and remained in frame with V and J, and every other rearrangement was called non-productive. CDR3 was defined according to IMGT convention as the region running from the second conserved V-encoded cysteine to the conserved J-encoded phenylalanine. Sequences without an unambiguous match to a single V gene segment were excluded from the earlier analysis of approximately 600 of the donors. In an earlier analysis of 500 to 750 of the donors, V segments were called functional above 56.7% productive rearrangements and were called segregating when the between-donor standard deviation exceeded 5%. A statistical classification framework was developed to diagnose cytomegalovirus status using the catalog of TCR beta chain sequences. A later analysis assigned V and J genes by comparing TCR nucleotide sequences with IMGT/GENE-DB human TR gene sequences. In a later analysis, CDR3 sequences and most-parsimonious VDJ recombination scenarios were assigned using the TCRdist pipeline. In a later analysis, every TCR beta chain was defined by the combination of its CDR3 amino acid sequence and its V-gene family, and reads without a unique V-gene family were dropped. To address suspected cross-contamination and a sequencing artifact, a later analysis removed over 500 highly shared, low-generation-probability nucleotide sequences. In a later analysis, a clonal expansion index for each public chain was calculated from normalized within-repertoire ranks of inferred template counts. In a later analysis, generation probabilities were computed with a VDJ recombination model fitted to out-of-frame rearrangements, and the resulting probabilities were checked against IGoR. Hypergeometric tests were used in a later analysis to score TCR-TCR, TCR-HLA and TCR-CMV co-occurrence, with a repertoire-size bias correction applied to the TCR pairs. To estimate false discovery rates, a later analysis permuted the HLA or CMV assignments 20 times. A later analysis grouped co-occurring TCRs with DBSCAN, adding TCRdist sequence similarity when clustering within HLA-allele-positive subsets. For co-occurrence clustering, repertoires with fewer than 30,000 or more than 120,000 public chains were excluded, along with roughly 5 repertoires with anomalous nucleotide sharing. In TCRdb, the immuneACCESS table is reduced to in-frame sequences with V and J assigned. These tables do not hold every clone; where another copy was compared, an unresolved V gene accounts for under half, and the others remain unexplained. V and J calls and clone size are copied from that table; D and trimming were computed from the DNA. A total of about 50,000 clones appear in this sample, 75% to 80% of them only once. Approximately 2.5% of the sample is taken by the ten largest.

Taken from cysteine to phenylalanine, the CDR3 has 16 residues. The read is trimmed to its CDR3 DNA, 48 bases read in frame from base 1. Here V drops 6 bases and J drops 9 bases, and the junction holds 15 bases not matched to any gene. According to the germline V gene, CDR1 reads WSHSY and CDR2 reads SAAADI. A remark on this clone: There is no known antigen for this receptor. Base qualities were left out, and no much larger clone turns up one base away.

The source of this sequence is a woman between 35 and 50 years old in good health and CMV-seropositive. In this chain, TRBV10-2 is recombined with TRBJ2-3; TRBD1 aligns with 10 central bases. Specimen: PBMCs. The CDR3 reads as follows: CASRASGTGARGTQYF. The sequenced DNA: TGCGCCAGCAGGGCCTCAGGGACAGGGGCGCGGGGGACGCAGTATTTT.